What follows describes a single T cell receptor (beta chain). The data are from a study of T cells expressing NK-cell markers. The CDR3 totals 13 residues. In germline, CDR1 is DFQATT, CDR2 SNEGSKA (reference sequence). One entry per CDR3 protein, without DNA, is what TCRdb gives after re-calling the 5' RACE reads. This sample's clone table lists almost 450,000 distinct CDR3 sequences. Sequenced material: blood T cells: a sorted CD56 or NKG2C T cell subset, CD4+ or CD8+ T cells, or bulk PBMC T cells (not recorded which). The TCR originated in a woman aged 18 to 75 in good health. The chain carries TRBV20-1 and TRBJ2-3; lacking DNA, the TRBD1 call made by TCRdb goes unchecked. The chain's CDR3 is CSAGGPQGDTQYF.